Included here is one T cell receptor beta chain sequence, with context. CD4+ cells underwent separation, giving CD45RA+ naive and CD45RA-negative memory subsets. These data originate in a study of shared clonotypes between healthy human individuals. Generated by immunoSEQ multiplex PCR, the TCRdb table keeps only in-frame clones and is missing some. The repertoire holds around 550,000 clones, with 90% to 96% as singletons. V lost 4 bases, J lost 4 bases, and 7 bases stayed unmatched. Germline V gene data show CDR1 as SGHVS and CDR2 as FNYEAQ. CDR3 size: 15 residues. Sample: naive CD4+ T cells sorted from blood. Subset denoted: CD45RA+ positively selected. The TCR originated in a woman aged 25 to 39 in good health. The chain recombines TRBV7-6 with TRBJ2-3; 8 bases map to TRBD2. This chain's CDR3 is CASSSGTSRSDTQYF. CDR3 in DNA: TGTGCCAGCAGCTCCGGGACTAGTAGATCAGATACGCAGTATTTT.